Following are 14 T cell receptor beta chains from one sample sequenced in a study of cytomegalovirus exposure and HLA in healthy donors. Use of 60 Vbeta and 13 Jbeta primers characterized the PCR. Using immunoSEQ multiplex PCR, the repertoire was profiled, and TCRdb retains in-frame clones only, with some absent. The sample has 65,000 to 100,000 clones, 75% seen once; the top ten hold around 2%. Sequenced: PBMCs. These receptors were collected from a man between 40 and 49 years old in good health and CMV-seronegative.

The chain joins TRBV30 to TRBJ1-3; possibly TRBD1 for D (5 bases). The V end was cut by 0 bases, the J end by 4 bases, with 16 bases between. The CDR3 is 16 amino acids. The V gene's germline CDR1 is GTSNPN and CDR2 SVGIG (reference sequence). The DNA of the CDR3 is TGTGCCTGGAGTGTCGGTGACAGTCAGACGGGAAACACCATATATTTT. This codes for CAWSVGDSQTGNTIYF.

This rearrangement joins TRBV7-3 to TRBJ2-3; the match to TRBD2 covers 11 bases. This CDR3 is 16 amino acids long. Germline CDR1 reads SGHTA; CDR2 reads FQGTGA. Germline trimming cut 1 base from V and 5 bases from J; bases unmatched to any gene: 5. CDR3: CASSLNSGRGRDTQYF. The CDR3 DNA reads TGTGCCAGCAGCTTAAATAGCGGGAGGGGAAGAGATACGCAGTATTTT.

J is TRBJ2-2 and V is TRBV13, with D possibly TRBD1 on 6 matching bases. V lost 5 bases, J lost 2 bases, and 9 bases lay in between. This CDR3 region has 14 residues. From germline, CDR1 is PRHDT and CDR2 FYEKMQ (reference sequence). CDR3 bases: TGTGCCAGCAGCCCGGGACACAACACCGGGGAGCTGTTTTTT. This encodes CASSPGHNTGELFF. Drawing the rest from reference TRBV13 and TRBJ2-2, the complete variable domain is AAGVIQSPRHLIKEKRETATLKCYPIPRHDTVYWYQQGPGQDPQFLISFYEKMQSDKGSIPDRFSAQQFSDYHSELNMSSLELGDSALYFCASSPGHNTGELFFGEGSRLTVL.

The chain uses TRBV10-3 and TRBJ2-2, with D tentatively TRBD1 (5 bases). Trimming stripped 11 bases from V and 1 base from J, with 11 bases between. The germline gives CDR1 ENHRY, CDR2 SYGVKD. CDR3 length: 13 residues. The chain's CDR3 is CASGAENTGELFF. The CDR3 region has the DNA TGTGCCTCTGGGGCGGAGAACACCGGGGAGCTGTTTTTT.

V is TRBV2 and J is TRBJ2-7; TRBD1 matches at 11 bases. V dropped 7 bases and J dropped 2; count of bases not matched to a gene: 7. The germline V gene has CDR1 SNHLY and CDR2 FYNNEI. CDR3 size: 15 residues. This CDR3 reads CASTKDRGPTYEQYF. DNA for the CDR3: TGTGCCAGCACAAAGGACAGGGGGCCTACCTACGAGCAGTACTTC.

J is TRBJ1-2 and V is TRBV28; TRBD1 matches 7 bases. This CDR3 contains 15 residues. V lost 3 bases and J lost 6; bases outside the gene matches: 10. Germline loops: CDR1 MDHEN, CDR2 SYDVKM. The chain's CDR3 is CASSLIQDRINGYTF. DNA for the CDR3: TGTGCCAGCAGTTTGATTCAGGACAGGATAAATGGCTACACCTTC.

The chain is built from TRBV7-6 and TRBJ1-3; D call uncertain. CDR1 SGHVS and CDR2 FNYEAQ come from the germline V gene. V was pared by 5 bases and J by 2 bases, with 10 bases between. The CDR3 runs 14 residues. The CDR3 sequence: CASSPYGAGNTIYF. For the CDR3, the DNA is TGTGCCAGCAGCCCGTACGGGGCTGGAAACACCATATATTTT.

V and J are TRBV5-6 and TRBJ1-5; no definite D call. Germline V gene data show CDR1 as SGHDT and CDR2 as YYEEEE. Trimming pared 6 bases from V and 3 bases from J, leaving 13 bases between. This CDR3 is 14 amino acids long. Here the CDR3 reads CASNGKGSNQPQHF. The CDR3 region has the DNA TGTGCCAGCAACGGGAAGGGATCCAATCAGCCCCAGCATTTT.

This clone was found a few times. This rearrangement joins TRBV30 to TRBJ2-2, with 13 positions matching TRBD2. This CDR3 spans 15 amino acids. The V gene's germline CDR1 is GTSNPN and CDR2 SVGIG (reference sequence). Trimming at V came to 0 bases and at J to 7 bases, leaving 2 bases not matched to a gene. The CDR3 DNA follows: TGTGCCTGGAGTGTCACTAGCGGGAGGGTCGGGGAGCTGTTTTTT. This sequence encodes CAWSVTSGRVGELFF.

CDR3 bases: TGTGCCATCAGGCCCGGGACTACACCCACCGGGGAGCTGTTTTTT. Amino acids: CAIRPGTTPTGELFF. The chain couples TRBV10-3 to TRBJ2-2, with TRBD2 identical over 7 bases. The CDR3 length is 15 residues. With V trimmed by 6 bases and J by 4 bases, 8 bases remained unmatched. Germline V gene sequence: CDR1 ENHRY, CDR2 SYGVKD.

The gene calls are TRBV7-9 and TRBJ1-1; 9 bases align to TRBD1. V was pared by 1 base and J by 1 base, with 13 bases of the junction left unmatched. This CDR3 spans 19 amino acids. Germline V gene sequence: CDR1 SEHNR, CDR2 FQNEAQ (reference sequence). Written as DNA, the CDR3 is TGTGCCAGCAGCTTAGAAGGGTGGACAGGGGACTTCCCGAACACTGAAGCTTTCTTT. Translating it yields CASSLEGWTGDFPNTEAFF.

The chain employs TRBV27 and TRBJ2-7, with 8 bases that match TRBD2. Germline CDR1 and CDR2: MNHEY and SMNVEV (reference sequence). This CDR3 region has 13 residues. Trimming at V came to 5 bases and at J to 0 bases, leaving 0 bases not matched to a gene. This chain's CDR3 is CASSRGGSYEQYF. The CDR3 DNA reads TGTGCCAGCAGTCGGGGGGGCTCCTACGAGCAGTACTTC.

This chain uses TRBV10-1 with TRBJ1-4; D gene uncertain. In germline, CDR1 is WNHNN, CDR2 SYGVQD (reference sequence). CDR3 size: 15 residues. V was shortened by 8 bases and J by 1 base, with 14 bases between the two germline ends. CDR3 DNA: TGCGCCAGCGGTAGAACCCATGGAACTAATGAAAAACTGTTTTTT. It translates to CASGRTHGTNEKLFF.

This chain links TRBV29-1 with TRBJ1-1; D call uncertain. Trimming took 1 base from V and 3 from J, leaving 15 bases between them. CDR1 and CDR2 from the germline V gene are SQVTM and ANQGSEA. CDR3 size: 15 residues. CDR3 protein: CSVEVNPAADTEAFF. The CDR3 nucleotides read TGCAGCGTTGAAGTAAACCCGGCGGCGGACACTGAAGCTTTCTTT.